This T cell receptor beta chain was recovered during a study of CD8 T cells in Susac syndrome. This CDR3 comprises 14 residues. Germline V gene lookup returns CDR1 SQVTM and CDR2 ANQGSEA. Trimming stripped 0 bases from V and 4 bases from J, with 13 bases between. Random hexamers primed reverse transcription of about 0.5 to 1 ug RNA. The TCR beta CDR3 was amplified by immunoSEQ multiplex PCR across 54 Vbeta, 13 Jbeta. TCRdb re-called the immunoSEQ multiplex PCR reads with MiXCR, one entry per CDR3 protein. Of a few hundred thousand distinct CDR3 sequences in the sample, around 83% were seen once. From blood CD8+ and CD4+ T cells, the TCR beta chain was sequenced. Treatment-naive patients with stable or active relapsing-remitting disease were the multiple sclerosis controls. TEMRA cells were FACS-enriched, while CD8+ and CD4+ T cells were negatively isolated.

This sequence was found in a human donor with multiple sclerosis. The sample comprised CD8+ T cells from PBMCs. This chain joins TRBV29-1 and TRBJ2-7; D is perhaps TRBD2 (6 bases). The CDR3 DNA is TGCAGCGTTGAAGAGGCGGGGACGGGATACGAGCAGTACTTC. Its protein product is CSVEEAGTGYEQYF.